One TCR beta chain is described in this entry. Germline V gene lookup returns CDR1 MNHEY and CDR2 SVGAGI. The CDR3 length is 15 residues. Trimming at V came to 4 bases and at J to 4 bases, leaving 8 bases not matched to a gene. The data were taken from a study of cytomegalovirus exposure and HLA in healthy donors. The assay was immunoSEQ multiplex PCR, and TCRdb's table has in-frame clones only and misses some. The sample shows approximately 170,000 clones, 70% to 90% of them seen only once. Specimen: PBMCs. The genes are TRBV6-5 and TRBJ2-3, with 7 bases fitting TRBD2. The sequence came from a man aged 25 to 40 in good health and CMV-seropositive. The CDR3: CASSFTGGLSDTQYF. CDR3 nucleotides: TGTGCCAGCAGTTTCACGGGGGGTCTTTCAGATACGCAGTATTTT.